This T cell receptor beta chain was sequenced in a study of cytomegalovirus exposure and HLA in healthy donors. Study results and limitations: TCR beta V- and J-gene trimming, according to a later analysis, was linked to a missense DCLRE1C variant.

Primers included in the PCR were 60 Vbeta and 13 Jbeta primers. This table comes from immunoSEQ multiplex PCR, and its TCRdb copy is limited to in-frame clones, with some not included. The data show approximately 130,000 clones, around 81% seen once. V dropped 1 base and J dropped 0 bases, with 16 bases sitting between them. The CDR3 is 18 residues long. Germline assignment: CDR1 SEHNR and CDR2 FQNEAQ (reference sequence). Points on this clone: Its antigen is as yet unknown.

The sample was PBMCs. The gene calls are TRBV7-9 and TRBJ2-1; perhaps TRBD2 as D (6 bases). The source of this sequence is a woman aged 35 to 49 in good health and CMV-seronegative. The CDR3 bases are TGTGCCAGCAGCTTAGTAACCCCGGACTACAGCTCCTACAATGAGCAGTTCTTC. It is translated as CASSLVTPDYSSYNEQFF. Supplemented by reference TRBV7-9 and TRBJ2-1, the full variable domain reads DTGVSQNPRHKITKRGQNVTFRCDPISEHNRLYWYRQTLGQGPEFLTYFQNEAQLEKSRLLSDRFSAERPKGSFSTLEIQRTEQGDSAMYLCASSLVTPDYSSYNEQFFGPGTRLTVL.